This T cell receptor (beta chain) was profiled in a study of blood T cell repertoires in COVID-19. The overall study: Material from acute and convalescent COVID-19 was sourced from the United States, Italy and Spain. PBMCs, B-cell-depleted T cells, or T cells were the source of the cDNA or gDNA that made up the material.

This clone came up once. In the original analysis: Amplifying reference gene primers gave estimates of nucleated cell counts. Sequenced by immunoSEQ multiplex PCR; TCRdb stores in-frame clones only, minus some. V and J calls and clone size are as listed in that table; D and trimming were resolved from the DNA. Of more than 350,000 clones listed, around 87% are singletons. Two negative PCRs, clearance, or symptom resolution characterized the recovered Cohort 3 donors. This CDR3 spans 11 amino acids. Germline V CDR1 and CDR2: DFQATT, SNEGSKA (reference sequence). Trimming cost V 4 bases and J 4 bases, with 6 bases left between them.

Sequences were obtained from PBMCs or T cells enriched from blood (not recorded which). The sequence was collected from a man in his late teens or twenties who had recovered from COVID-19. The gene calls are TRBV20-1 and TRBJ2-3; D call uncertain. The CDR3 nucleotides are TGCAGTGCTAATGGGCCAGATACGCAGTATTTT. Translated, it gives CSANGPDTQYF.